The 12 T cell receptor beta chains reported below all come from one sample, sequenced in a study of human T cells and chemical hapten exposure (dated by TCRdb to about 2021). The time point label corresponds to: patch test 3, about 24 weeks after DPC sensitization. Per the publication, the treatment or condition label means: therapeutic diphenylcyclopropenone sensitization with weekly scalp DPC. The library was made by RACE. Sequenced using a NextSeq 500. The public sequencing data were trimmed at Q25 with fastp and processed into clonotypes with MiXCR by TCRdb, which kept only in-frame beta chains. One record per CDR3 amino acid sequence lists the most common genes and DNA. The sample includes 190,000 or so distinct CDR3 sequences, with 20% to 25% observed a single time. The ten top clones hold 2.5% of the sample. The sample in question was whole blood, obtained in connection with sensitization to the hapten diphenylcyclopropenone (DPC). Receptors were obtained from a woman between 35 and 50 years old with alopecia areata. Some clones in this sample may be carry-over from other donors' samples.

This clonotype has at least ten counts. CDR3: CASSLGPLTIGNQPQHF. The CDR3 DNA is TGTGCCAGCAGCTTAGGTCCACTTACCATCGGGAATCAGCCCCAGCATTTT. This sequence joins TRBV7-2 and TRBJ1-5; D is unresolved. The V end was cut by 1 base, the J end by 4 bases, with 17 bases between. CDR1 is SGHTA and CDR2 is FQGNSA in the germline V gene. The length of the CDR3 is 17 residues.

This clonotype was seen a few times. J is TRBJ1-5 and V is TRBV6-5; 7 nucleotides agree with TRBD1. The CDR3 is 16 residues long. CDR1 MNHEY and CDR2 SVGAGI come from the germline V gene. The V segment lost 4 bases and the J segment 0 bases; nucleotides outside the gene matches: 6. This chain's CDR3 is CASSSEGTDSNQPQHF. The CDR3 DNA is TGTGCCAGCAGTTCGGAGGGGACAGATAGCAATCAGCCCCAGCATTTT.

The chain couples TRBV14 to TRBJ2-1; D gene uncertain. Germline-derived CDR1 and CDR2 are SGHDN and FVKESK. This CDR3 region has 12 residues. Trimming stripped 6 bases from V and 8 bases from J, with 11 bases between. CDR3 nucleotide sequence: TGTGCCAGCAGTATAACAAGCTATGAGCAGTTCTTC. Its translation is CASSITSYEQFF.

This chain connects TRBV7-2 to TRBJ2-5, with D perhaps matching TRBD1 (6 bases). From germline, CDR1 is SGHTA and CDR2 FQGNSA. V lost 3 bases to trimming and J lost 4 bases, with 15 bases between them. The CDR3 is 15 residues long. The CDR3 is CASSFDRQTIETQYF. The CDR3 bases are TGTGCCAGCAGCTTTGACAGGCAGACAATAGAGACCCAGTACTTC.

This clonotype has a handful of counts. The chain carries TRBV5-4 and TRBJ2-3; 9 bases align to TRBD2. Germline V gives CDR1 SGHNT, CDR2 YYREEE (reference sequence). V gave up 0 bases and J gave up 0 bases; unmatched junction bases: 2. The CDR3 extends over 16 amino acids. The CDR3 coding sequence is TGTGCCAGCAGCTTGGGACTAGCGGATAGCACAGATACGCAGTATTTT. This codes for CASSLGLADSTDTQYF.

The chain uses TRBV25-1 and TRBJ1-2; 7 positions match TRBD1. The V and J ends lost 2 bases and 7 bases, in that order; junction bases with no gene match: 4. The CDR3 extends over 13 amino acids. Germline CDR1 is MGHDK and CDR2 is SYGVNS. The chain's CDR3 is CASSEHGQAGYTF. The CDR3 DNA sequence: TGTGCCAGCAGTGAACACGGACAGGCTGGCTACACCTTC.

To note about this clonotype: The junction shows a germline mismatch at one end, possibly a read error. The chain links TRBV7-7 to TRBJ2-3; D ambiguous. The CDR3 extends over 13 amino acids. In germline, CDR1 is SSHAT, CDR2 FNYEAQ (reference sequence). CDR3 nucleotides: TGTGCTAGCAGCTTAGGCCGAGAAGATACGCAGTATTTT. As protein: CASSLGREDTQYF.

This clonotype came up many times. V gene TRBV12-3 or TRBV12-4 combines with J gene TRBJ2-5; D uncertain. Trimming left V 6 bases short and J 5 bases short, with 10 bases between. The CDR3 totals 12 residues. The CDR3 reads CASRVLGETQYF. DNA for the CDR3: TGTGCCAGCAGGGTCCTCGGGGAGACCCAGTACTTC.

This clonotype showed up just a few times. The CDR3 nucleotides read TGTGCCAGCAGTTTAGGGGCGACAGCGAACACTGAAGCTTTCTTT. Translating it yields CASSLGATANTEAFF. The chain is built from TRBV28 and TRBJ1-1; the D gene is possibly TRBD1 (5 bases). CDR3 length: 15 amino acids. CDR1 and CDR2 (germline): MDHEN, SYDVKM. V lost 2 bases and J lost 1, with 11 bases in between.

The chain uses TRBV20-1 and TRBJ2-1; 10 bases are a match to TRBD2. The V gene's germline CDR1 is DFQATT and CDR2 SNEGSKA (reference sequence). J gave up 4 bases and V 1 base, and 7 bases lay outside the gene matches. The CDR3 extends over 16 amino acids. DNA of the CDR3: TGCAGTGCTAGAGCCCTAGCGGGAGAAGCATACAATGAGCAGTTCTTC. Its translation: CSARALAGEAYNEQFF.

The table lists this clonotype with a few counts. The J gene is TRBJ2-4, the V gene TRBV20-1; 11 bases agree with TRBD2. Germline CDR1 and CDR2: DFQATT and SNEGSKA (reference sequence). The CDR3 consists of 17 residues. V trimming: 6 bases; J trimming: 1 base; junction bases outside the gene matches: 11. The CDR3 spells CSAQTSGMALAKNIQYF. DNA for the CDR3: TGCAGTGCCCAGACTAGCGGGATGGCCCTCGCCAAAAACATTCAGTACTTC.

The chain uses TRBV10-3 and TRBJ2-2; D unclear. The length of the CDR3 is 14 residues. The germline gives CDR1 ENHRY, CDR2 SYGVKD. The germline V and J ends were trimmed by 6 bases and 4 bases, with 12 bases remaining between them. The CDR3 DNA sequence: TGTGCCATCAGCTTCGAAGTTACCACCGGGGAGCTGTTTTTT. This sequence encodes CAISFEVTTGELFF.